The 30 T cell receptor beta chains listed next were all sequenced from one sample in a study of blood T cell repertoires in COVID-19. Here immunoSEQ multiplex PCR was the method, and the copy in TCRdb shows in-frame clones only, minus some. The sample lists about 210,000 clones; 84% were seen once. Sequencing was carried out using peripheral blood. All receptors derive from a woman of 80 years or more with COVID-19, enrolled during active disease.

The chain employs TRBV2 and TRBJ1-1; perhaps TRBD1 as D (5 bases). The CDR3 has 14 amino acids. Per germline, CDR1 SNHLY and CDR2 FYNNEI. The germline V and J ends were trimmed by 6 bases and 4 bases, with 15 bases remaining between them. CDR3: CASRFQGSGTEAFF. For the CDR3, the DNA is TGTGCCAGCAGGTTTCAGGGTAGTGGCACTGAAGCTTTCTTT.

This sequence joins TRBV5-4 and TRBJ2-2; D is unclear. CDR3 length: 12 amino acids. The germline V gene encodes CDR1 SGHNT and CDR2 YYREEE (reference sequence). The V gene lost 5 bases and the J gene lost 4 bases, with 6 bases spanning the gap. CDR3 nucleotides: TGTGCCAGCAGTTCCATCACCGGGGAGCTGTTTTTT. As protein: CASSSITGELFF.

V usage is TRBV5-4 and J usage is TRBJ1-5; D remains unclear. CDR1 SGHNT and CDR2 YYREEE come from the germline V gene (reference sequence). The length of the CDR3 is 15 residues. Between the trimmed V and J ends, which lost 4 bases and 0 bases, there was a span of 11 bases. CDR3 residues: CASSTTPVSNQPQHF. The CDR3 nucleotides read TGTGCCAGCAGCACTACACCAGTTAGCAATCAGCCCCAGCATTTT.

The CDR3 reads CATSVGQGIGGSNQPQHF. The CDR3 DNA reads as TGTGCCACCAGTGTAGGACAGGGTATTGGGGGGAGCAATCAGCCCCAGCATTTT. The V gene is TRBV24-1, the J gene TRBJ1-5, with TRBD1 identical over 8 bases. The CDR3 covers 18 residues. Looked up from germline, CDR1 is KGHDR and CDR2 is SFDVKD. V gave up 5 bases and J gave up 1 base; unmatched junction bases: 12.

V and J are TRBV5-1 and TRBJ2-3; 9 positions agree with TRBD2. Germline CDR1 SGHRS, CDR2 YFSETQ. The CDR3 contains 15 residues. Trimming at V came to 3 bases and at J to 0 bases, leaving 2 bases not matched to a gene. CDR3 DNA: TGCGCCAGCAGCTCGCGGGGGGGTAGCACAGATACGCAGTATTTT. Translating it yields CASSSRGGSTDTQYF.

The V and J genes are TRBV11-2 and TRBJ1-1; D may be TRBD1 (6 bases). This CDR3 comprises 14 residues. V was trimmed by 2 bases and J by 5 bases, leaving 12 bases between them. Germline CDR1 is SGHAT and CDR2 is FQNNGV. CDR3 bases: TGTGCCAGCAGCTTAAGTCGCCAGGGGACTGAAGCTTTCTTT. Amino acid sequence: CASSLSRQGTEAFF.

This rearrangement joins TRBV6-5 to TRBJ1-3; 8 positions match TRBD1. Germline V gene sequence: CDR1 MNHEY, CDR2 SVGAGI. The CDR3 is 13 amino acids. Unmatched junction bases numbered 9, after V lost 6 bases and J lost 11 bases. The DNA for the CDR3 is TGTGCCAGCAGAGGACAGGGTCGGGACCCCATATATTTT. It codes for CASRGQGRDPIYF.

CDR3 DNA sequence: TGTGCCAGCAGCTTGGGCGGGACAGGGGGTGGCTACACCTTC. It is translated as CASSLGGTGGGYTF. The V and J genes are TRBV5-6 and TRBJ1-2, with 11 positions matching TRBD1. V lost 0 bases to trimming and J lost 7 bases; unmatched junction nucleotides: 2. Germline-derived CDR1 and CDR2 are SGHDT and YYEEEE. The CDR3 extends over 14 amino acids.

V is TRBV2 and J is TRBJ2-5; TRBD2 might be the D (5 bases). Deletions cut 6 bases from V and 5 bases from J, with 7 bases between. The CDR3 loop spans 11 amino acids. In germline, CDR1 is SNHLY, CDR2 FYNNEI. The CDR3 DNA sequence: TGTGCCAGCAGACTAGGGGAGACCCAGTACTTC. Its translation is CASRLGETQYF. Full variable domain (outside the CDR3, taken from reference TRBV2 and TRBJ2-5): EPEVTQTPSHQVTQMGQEVILRCVPISNHLYFYWYRQILGQKVEFLVSFYNNEISEKSEIFDDQFSVERPDGSNFTLKIRSTKLEDSAMYFCASRLGETQYFGPGTRLLVL.

The table lists this clone with a count of one. The rearrangement joins TRBV19 to TRBJ1-6, with D perhaps TRBD1 (6 bases). Trimming shortened V by 1 base and J by 0 bases, and 10 bases separated the two germline ends. This CDR3 is 17 amino acids long. CDR1 and CDR2 (germline): LNHDA, SQIVND (reference sequence). CDR3 nucleotides: TGTGCCAGTAGTATAGCCGGACAGAGCTCCTATAATTCACCCCTCCACTTT. It yields the protein CASSIAGQSSYNSPLHF. Combining the CDR3 with reference TRBV19 and TRBJ1-6 gives the whole variable domain DGGITQSPKYLFRKEGQNVTLSCEQNLNHDAMYWYRQDPGQGLRLIYYSQIVNDFQKGDIAEGYSVSREKKESFPLTVTSAQKNPTAFYLCASSIAGQSSYNSPLHFGNGTRLTVT.

The rearrangement joins TRBV19 to TRBJ1-5, with a possible D match to TRBD1 (6 bases). Trimming took 1 base from V and 1 from J, leaving 11 bases between them. Germline CDR1 and CDR2: LNHDA and SQIVND (reference sequence). This CDR3 spans 16 amino acids. This CDR3 is CASSIVETGSNQPQHF. The CDR3 coding sequence is TGTGCCAGTAGTATAGTAGAGACAGGCAGCAATCAGCCCCAGCATTTT.

The J gene is TRBJ1-4, the V gene TRBV5-1; D may be TRBD1 (6 bases). Germline lookup yields CDR1 SGHRS and CDR2 YFSETQ. V was shortened by 1 base and J by 2 bases, with 12 bases between the two germline ends. The CDR3 has 16 amino acids. The DNA for the CDR3 is TGCGCCAGCAGCTTGTTTTTTCAGGGGACTAATGAAAAACTGTTTTTT. This gives the protein CASSLFFQGTNEKLFF.

The chain links TRBV7-6 to TRBJ2-5; D remains unclear. The CDR3 length is 11 residues. Per germline, CDR1 SGHVS and CDR2 FNYEAQ. V was trimmed by 4 bases and J by 11 bases, leaving 11 bases between them. The DNA for the CDR3 is TGTGCCAGCAGCTCAGTCTCCAGGCAGTACTTC. It codes for CASSSVSRQYF. The whole variable domain, remainder taken from reference TRBV7-6 and TRBJ2-5, is GAGVSQSPRYKVTKRGQDVALRCDPISGHVSLYWYRQALGQGPEFLTYFNYEAQQDKSGLPNDRFSAERPEGSISTLTIQRTEQRDSAMYRCASSSVSRQYFGPGTRLLVL.

This chain links TRBV7-2 with TRBJ2-5; 15 bases line up with TRBD2. V dropped 5 bases and J dropped 1; count of bases not matched to a gene: 2. Germline V gene sequence: CDR1 SGHTA, CDR2 FQGNSA. This CDR3 is built from 16 residues. In DNA, the CDR3 is TGTGCCAGCAGCCAGGGACTAGCGGGGGGCCAAGAGACCCAGTACTTC. It yields the protein CASSQGLAGGQETQYF.

This rearrangement joins TRBV4-2 to TRBJ1-5; D may be TRBD1 (5 bases). The CDR3 spans 14 residues. The germline CDR1 and CDR2 sequences are LGHNA and YNFKEQ. Trimming pared 0 bases from V and 6 bases from J, leaving 9 bases between. CDR3 nucleotides: TGTGCCAGCAGCCAAGACATGGGGGGTCAGCCCCAGCATTTT. It encodes CASSQDMGGQPQHF.

The J gene is TRBJ2-3, the V gene TRBV12-5; 10 positions agree with TRBD1. This CDR3 has 15 residues. The V segment lost 7 bases and the J segment 5 bases; nucleotides outside the gene matches: 9. Germline values: CDR1 LGHNT, CDR2 FRNRAP. CDR3 sequence reads: CASALGQGGGDTQYF. CDR3 coding DNA: TGTGCTAGTGCCCTAGGACAGGGGGGAGGAGATACGCAGTATTTT. Filled out from reference TRBV12-5 and TRBJ2-3, the complete variable domain reads DARVTQTPRHKVTEMGQEVTMRCQPILGHNTVFWYRQTMMQGLELLAYFRNRAPLDDSGMPKDRFSAEMPDATLATLKIQPSEPRDSAVYFCASALGQGGGDTQYFGPGTRLTVL.

V is TRBV6-1 and J is TRBJ1-5; D possibly corresponds to TRBD1 (6 bases). The germline V and J ends were trimmed by 0 bases and 5 bases, with 14 bases remaining between them. This CDR3 has 16 residues. The V gene's germline CDR1 is MNHNS and CDR2 SASEGT. This chain's CDR3 is CASSEANAGAYQPQHF. The CDR3 coding sequence is TGTGCCAGCAGTGAAGCTAACGCGGGGGCCTATCAGCCCCAGCATTTT.

The V and J genes are TRBV10-3 and TRBJ2-1; 8 bases agree with TRBD1. Germline V gene sequence: CDR1 ENHRY, CDR2 SYGVKD. The CDR3 is made up of 17 amino acids. V was clipped by 0 bases and J by 8 bases; unmatched bases: 12. CDR3 amino acids: CAISESSRDRGFHEQFF. In nucleotides, the CDR3 is TGTGCCATCAGTGAGTCGAGTCGCGACAGGGGTTTCCATGAGCAGTTCTTC.

The V call is TRBV27, the J call TRBJ2-7, with D maybe TRBD1 (6 bases). The CDR3 consists of 13 residues. From germline, CDR1 is MNHEY and CDR2 SMNVEV (reference sequence). The V gene lost 9 bases and the J gene lost 2 bases, with 14 bases spanning the gap. The CDR3 nucleotides are TGTGCCAGAGGCTCAAAGGGGGCCTACGAGCAGTACGTC. Translated: CARGSKGAYEQYV.

CDR3 in amino acids: CASSANSVETQYF. The DNA for the CDR3 is TGTGCCAGCAGCGCGAATAGCGTAGAGACCCAGTACTTC. The gene calls are TRBV14 and TRBJ2-5; D might be TRBD2 (5 bases). This CDR3 has 13 amino acids. Trimming took off 5 bases at V and 4 bases at J, with 11 bases between the two ends. In germline, CDR1 is SGHDN, CDR2 FVKESK.

The chain is built from TRBV5-6 and TRBJ2-1, with TRBD2 matching 8 bases. CDR1 SGHDT and CDR2 YYEEEE come from the germline V gene. The CDR3 totals 16 residues. Trimming took 5 bases from V and 4 from J; bases not matched to a gene: 11. CDR3 loop: CASSGAGTRKYNEQFF. The CDR3, as DNA: TGTGCCAGCAGTGGGGCCGGGACTAGGAAATACAATGAGCAGTTCTTC.

The V call is TRBV3-1 (or the pseudogene TRBV3-2), the J call TRBJ1-1, with a weak D call TRBD1 (5 bases). CDR3 length: 13 amino acids. CDR1 is LGHDT and CDR2 is YNNKEL in the germline V gene (reference sequence). V was clipped by 4 bases and J by 6 bases, with 12 bases between them. The CDR3 here is CASSRQGVPEAFF. For the CDR3, the DNA is TGTGCCAGCAGCCGGCAGGGCGTGCCTGAAGCTTTCTTT.

The chain is built from TRBV28 and TRBJ1-2; 9 bases align to TRBD1. Losses at the gene ends were 5 bases for V and 0 bases for J; bases not matched to a gene: 10. The germline gives CDR1 MDHEN, CDR2 SYDVKM. The CDR3 runs to 17 residues. The DNA for the CDR3 is TGTGCCAGCAGTCCCACCGGGACAGGGATAGCTAACTATGGCTACACCTTC. This codes for CASSPTGTGIANYGYTF.

The rearrangement joins TRBV7-9 to TRBJ1-3; 8 positions agree with TRBD1. V was clipped by 7 bases and J by 4 bases; unmatched bases: 6. This CDR3 spans 14 amino acids. Germline assignment: CDR1 SEHNR and CDR2 FQNEAQ (reference sequence). The CDR3 loop reads CASTRQGSGNTIYF. The CDR3 DNA follows: TGTGCCAGCACTCGACAGGGGTCAGGAAACACCATATATTTT. Variable domain in full (rest from reference TRBV7-9 and TRBJ1-3): DTGVSQNPRHKITKRGQNVTFRCDPISEHNRLYWYRQTLGQGPEFLTYFQNEAQLEKSRLLSDRFSAERPKGSFSTLEIQRTEQGDSAMYLCASTRQGSGNTIYFGEGSWLTVV.

The rearrangement joins TRBV6-5 to TRBJ1-5; D is undetermined. V lost 0 bases, J lost 11 bases, and 14 bases lay in between. Per germline, CDR1 MNHEY and CDR2 SVGAGI. The CDR3 extends over 14 amino acids. The CDR3 nucleotides read TGTGCCAGCAGTTACTCGACGGGGTCCGAGGCCCAGCATTTT. Its protein product is CASSYSTGSEAQHF.

The V gene is TRBV10-3, the J gene TRBJ2-3; 8 nucleotides match TRBD2. CDR3 length: 15 amino acids. Trimming took 7 bases from V and 2 from J; bases not matched to a gene: 8. Germline V gene lookup returns CDR1 ENHRY and CDR2 SYGVKD. The CDR3 sequence: CAIKAGGPDTDTQYF. DNA for the CDR3: TGTGCCATCAAGGCGGGGGGACCTGACACAGATACGCAGTATTTT.

The chain recombines TRBV6-1 with TRBJ1-5; 7 bases match TRBD1. The V gene's germline CDR1 is MNHNS and CDR2 SASEGT. With V trimmed by 3 bases and J by 11 bases, 16 bases remained unmatched. CDR3 size: 16 residues. CDR3 sequence (DNA): TGTGCCAGCAGTGATTTGGGACAGCCTGTCGTAGCAGCCCAGCATTTT. Its translation is CASSDLGQPVVAAQHF.

This sequence joins TRBV11-1 and TRBJ1-2; possible D gene TRBD1, 5 bases. CDR1 SGHAT and CDR2 FQDESV come from the germline V gene (reference sequence). V was pared by 3 bases and J by 2 bases, with 7 bases between. The CDR3 spans 13 residues. CDR3 protein: CASSFAGNYGYTF. CDR3 DNA: TGTGCCAGCAGCTTCGCAGGGAACTATGGCTACACCTTC. Combining the CDR3 with reference TRBV11-1 and TRBJ1-2 gives the whole variable domain EAEVAQSPRYKITEKSQAVAFWCDPISGHATLYWYRQILGQGPELLVQFQDESVVDDSQLPKDRFSAERLKGVDSTLKIQPAELGDSAMYLCASSFAGNYGYTFGSGTRLTVV.

The rearrangement links TRBV5-1 to TRBJ2-2; D gene unclear. CDR3 length: 14 residues. CDR1 is SGHRS and CDR2 is YFSETQ in the germline V gene. V lost 3 bases and J lost 5, with 11 bases in between. In DNA form, the CDR3 reads TGCGCCAGCAGCTCCTATGTCCGAACCGGGGAGCTGTTTTTT. Translating gives CASSSYVRTGELFF.

This chain connects TRBV19 to TRBJ1-2; D unresolved. The germline V gene has CDR1 LNHDA and CDR2 SQIVND (reference sequence). The V end was cut by 8 bases, the J end by 3 bases, with 10 bases between. The CDR3 sequence is 12 residues long. The chain's CDR3 is CASSSGYYGYTF. In DNA, the CDR3 is TGTGCCAGTTCTTCAGGATACTATGGCTACACCTTC.